This TCR beta chain was sequenced during a study of identical twins. From the 5' RACE reads, TCRdb called clonotypes with MiXCR, one entry per CDR3 protein. Among around 1.7 million distinct CDR3 sequences, 25% to 35% were seen once, and the ten largest hold less than 0.35%. Trimming shortened V by 4 bases and J by 5 bases, and 24 bases separated the two germline ends. Germline CDR1 reads SGDLS; CDR2 reads YYNGEE. This CDR3 comprises 17 residues. The sample taken for sequencing was cord blood. The TCR originated in a newborn girl in good health. The chain recombines TRBV9 with TRBJ1-2; D gene unclear. CDR3 sequence reads: CASSPPKTDTLRYGYTF. The DNA of the CDR3 is TGTGCCAGCAGCCCCCCTAAGACCGACACGCTCCGTTATGGCTACACCTTC. The variable domain in full, completed from reference TRBV9 and TRBJ1-2, reads DSGVTQTPKHLITATGQRVTLRCSPRSGDLSVYWYQQSLDQGLQFLIQYYNGEERAKGNILERFSAQQFPDLHSELNLSSLELGDSALYFCASSPPKTDTLRYGYTFGSGTRLTVV.